The table lists the clone carrying this T cell receptor (beta chain) with a few counts. Its cognate antigen is unknown. The junction departs from the called germline gene at one end, perhaps through a read error. The repertoire was sequenced with immunoSEQ multiplex PCR; TCRdb's copy has only in-frame clones and lacks some. The table lists roughly 8,800 clones, roughly 50% of them singletons. CDR1 and CDR2 (germline): SNHLY, FYNNEI. This CDR3 is 14 amino acids long. The data derive from a study of T cell repertoires in urothelial bladder cancer. Overall study context: Resected lesion stages: three cT0, three cTa, three cT1, three cT2+.

Points from the study as a whole: Median infiltrating lymphocyte percentage was around 2% in carcinoma specimens. Median T cells were around 5,200 in carcinoma and roughly 26,000 in benign specimens. A single clone reached about 2% in benign versus up to about 17% in carcinoma.

The sequenced sample was tumor-infiltrating cells from bladder cancer. The rearrangement uses TRBV2 and TRBJ1-6, with D tentatively TRBD1 (6 bases). The TCR originated in a human donor with urothelial carcinoma. The CDR3 here is CASREGQYNSPLHF. CDR3 bases: TGTGCCAGCAGAGAAGGACAGTATAATTCACCCCTCCACTTT.